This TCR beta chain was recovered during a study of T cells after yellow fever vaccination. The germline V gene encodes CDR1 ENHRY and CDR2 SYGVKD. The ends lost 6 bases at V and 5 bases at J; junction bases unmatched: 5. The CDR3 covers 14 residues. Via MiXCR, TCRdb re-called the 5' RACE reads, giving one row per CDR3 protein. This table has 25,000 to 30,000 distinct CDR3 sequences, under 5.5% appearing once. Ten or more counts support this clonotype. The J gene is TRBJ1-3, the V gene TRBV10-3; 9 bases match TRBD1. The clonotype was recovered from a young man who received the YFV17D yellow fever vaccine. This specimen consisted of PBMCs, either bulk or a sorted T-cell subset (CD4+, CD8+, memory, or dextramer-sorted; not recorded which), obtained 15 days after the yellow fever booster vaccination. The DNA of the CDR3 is TGTGCCATCAGCGCGACAGGGGGTAGAAACACCATATATTTT. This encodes CAISATGGRNTIYF.